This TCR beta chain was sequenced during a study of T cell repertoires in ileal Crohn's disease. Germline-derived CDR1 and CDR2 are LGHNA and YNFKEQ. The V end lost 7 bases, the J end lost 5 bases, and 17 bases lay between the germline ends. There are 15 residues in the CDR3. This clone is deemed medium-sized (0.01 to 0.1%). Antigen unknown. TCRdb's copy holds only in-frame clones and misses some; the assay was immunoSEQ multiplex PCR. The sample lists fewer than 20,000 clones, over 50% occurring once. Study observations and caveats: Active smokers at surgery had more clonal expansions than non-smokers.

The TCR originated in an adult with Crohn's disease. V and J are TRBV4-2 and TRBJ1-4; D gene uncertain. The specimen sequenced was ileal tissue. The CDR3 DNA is TGTGCCAGCACCCTAGCGGGAGGGCCAAATGAAAAACTGTTTTTT. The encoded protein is CASTLAGGPNEKLFF.